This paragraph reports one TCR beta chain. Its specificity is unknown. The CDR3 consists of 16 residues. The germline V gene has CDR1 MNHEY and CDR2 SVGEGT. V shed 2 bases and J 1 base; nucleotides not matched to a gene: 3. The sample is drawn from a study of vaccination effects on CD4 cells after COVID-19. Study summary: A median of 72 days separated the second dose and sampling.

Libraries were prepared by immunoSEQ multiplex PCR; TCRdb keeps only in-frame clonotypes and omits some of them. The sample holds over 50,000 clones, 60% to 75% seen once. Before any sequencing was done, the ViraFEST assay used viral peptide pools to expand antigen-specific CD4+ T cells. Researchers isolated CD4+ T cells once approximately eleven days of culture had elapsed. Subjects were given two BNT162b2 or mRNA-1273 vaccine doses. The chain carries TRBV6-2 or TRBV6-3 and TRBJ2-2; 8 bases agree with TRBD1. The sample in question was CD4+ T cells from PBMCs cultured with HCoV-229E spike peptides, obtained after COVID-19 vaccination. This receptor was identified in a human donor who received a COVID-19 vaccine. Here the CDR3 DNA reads TGTGCCAGCAGTTACGTGGGGACAGGGAACACCGGGGAGCTGTTTTTT. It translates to CASSYVGTGNTGELFF.